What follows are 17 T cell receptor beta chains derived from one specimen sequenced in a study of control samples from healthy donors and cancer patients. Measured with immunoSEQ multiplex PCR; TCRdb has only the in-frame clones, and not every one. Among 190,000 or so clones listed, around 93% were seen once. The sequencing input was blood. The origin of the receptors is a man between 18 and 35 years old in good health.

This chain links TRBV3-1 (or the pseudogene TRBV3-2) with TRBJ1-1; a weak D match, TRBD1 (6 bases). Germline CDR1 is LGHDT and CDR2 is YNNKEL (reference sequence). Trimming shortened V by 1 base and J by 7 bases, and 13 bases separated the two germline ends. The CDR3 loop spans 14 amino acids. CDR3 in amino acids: CASSQAGVEGEAFF. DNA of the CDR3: TGTGCCAGCAGCCAAGCAGGGGTTGAGGGTGAAGCTTTCTTT.

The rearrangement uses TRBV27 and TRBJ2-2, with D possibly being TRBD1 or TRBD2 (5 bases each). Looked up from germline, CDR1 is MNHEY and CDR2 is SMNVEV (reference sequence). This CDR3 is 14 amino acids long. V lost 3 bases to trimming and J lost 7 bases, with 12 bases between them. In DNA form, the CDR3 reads TGTGCCAGCAGTTTTGGGACCCGGGGCGGGGAGCTGTTTTTT. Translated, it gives CASSFGTRGGELFF.

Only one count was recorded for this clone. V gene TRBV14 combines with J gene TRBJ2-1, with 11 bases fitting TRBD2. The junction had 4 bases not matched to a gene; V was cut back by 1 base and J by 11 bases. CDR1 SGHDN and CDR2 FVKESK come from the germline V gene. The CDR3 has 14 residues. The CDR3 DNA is TGTGCCAGCAGCCAAGTAGTAGCGGGGGGGCAGCAGTTCTTC. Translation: CASSQVVAGGQQFF.

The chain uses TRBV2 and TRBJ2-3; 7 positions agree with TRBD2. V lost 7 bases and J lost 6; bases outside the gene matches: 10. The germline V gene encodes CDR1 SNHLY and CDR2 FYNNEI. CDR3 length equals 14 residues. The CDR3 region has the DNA TGTGCCAGCAAAATTGGACTAGACACGGATACGCAGTATTTT. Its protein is CASKIGLDTDTQYF.

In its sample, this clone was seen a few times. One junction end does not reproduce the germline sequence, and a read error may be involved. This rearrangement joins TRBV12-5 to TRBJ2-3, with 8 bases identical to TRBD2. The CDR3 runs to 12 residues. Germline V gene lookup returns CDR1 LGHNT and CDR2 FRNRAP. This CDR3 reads CASGLVGQRGHF. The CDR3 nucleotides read TGTGCTAGTGGTTTGGTAGGACAGCGGGGGCATTTT.

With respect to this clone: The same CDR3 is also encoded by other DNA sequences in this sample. The CDR3 region has the DNA TGTGCCACCAGCAGATATACAGGGGGCGCGTCCTACGAGCAGTACTTC. Residues: CATSRYTGGASYEQYF. V and J are TRBV15 and TRBJ2-7, with 9 positions matching TRBD1. Trimming cost V 2 bases and J 1 base; bases outside gene matches: 6. Germline CDR1 reads LNHNV; CDR2 reads YYDKDF (reference sequence). The CDR3 sequence is 16 residues long.

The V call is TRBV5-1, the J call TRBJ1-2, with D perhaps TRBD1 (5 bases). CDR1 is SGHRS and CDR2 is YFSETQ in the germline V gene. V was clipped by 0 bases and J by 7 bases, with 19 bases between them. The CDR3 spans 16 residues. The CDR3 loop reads CASSLGSGGMRSGYTF. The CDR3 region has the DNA TGCGCCAGCAGCTTGGGATCCGGGGGGATGAGAAGTGGCTACACCTTC.

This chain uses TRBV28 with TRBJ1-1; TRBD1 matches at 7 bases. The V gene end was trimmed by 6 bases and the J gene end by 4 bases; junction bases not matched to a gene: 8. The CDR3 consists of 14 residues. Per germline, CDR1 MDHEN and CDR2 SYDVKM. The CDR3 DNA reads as TGTGCCAGCAGGGGCCCAGGGGGACTCACTGAAGCTTTCTTT. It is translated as CASRGPGGLTEAFF. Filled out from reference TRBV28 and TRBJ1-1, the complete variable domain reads DVKVTQSSRYLVKRTGEKVFLECVQDMDHENMFWYRQDPGLGLRLIYFSYDVKMKEKGDIPEGYSVSREKKERFSLILESASTNQTSMYLCASRGPGGLTEAFFGQGTRLTVV.

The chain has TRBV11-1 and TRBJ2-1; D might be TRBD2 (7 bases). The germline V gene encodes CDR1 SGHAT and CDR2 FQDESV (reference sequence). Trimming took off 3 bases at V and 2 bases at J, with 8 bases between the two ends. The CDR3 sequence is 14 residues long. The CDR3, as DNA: TGTGCCAGCAGCTTGCGGGGGCCCTACAATGAGCAGTTCTTC. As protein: CASSLRGPYNEQFF.

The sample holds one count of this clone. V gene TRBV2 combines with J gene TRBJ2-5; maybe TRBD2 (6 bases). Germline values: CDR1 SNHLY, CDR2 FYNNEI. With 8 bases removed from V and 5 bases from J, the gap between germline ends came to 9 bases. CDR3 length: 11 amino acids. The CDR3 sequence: CASWAGETQYF. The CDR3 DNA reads TGTGCCAGCTGGGCGGGGGAGACCCAGTACTTC. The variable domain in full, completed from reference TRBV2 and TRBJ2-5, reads EPEVTQTPSHQVTQMGQEVILRCVPISNHLYFYWYRQILGQKVEFLVSFYNNEISEKSEIFDDQFSVERPDGSNFTLKIRSTKLEDSAMYFCASWAGETQYFGPGTRLLVL.

The DNA for the CDR3 is TGCGCCAGCAGCCCCGGCTTAGCCGGTGGCACCGGGGAGCTGTTTTTT. It yields the protein CASSPGLAGGTGELFF. The chain combines TRBV5-1 with TRBJ2-2; D is uncertain. The CDR3 is made up of 16 amino acids. CDR1 and CDR2 (germline): SGHRS, YFSETQ. V lost 4 bases and J 4 bases, leaving 17 bases between the germline ends.

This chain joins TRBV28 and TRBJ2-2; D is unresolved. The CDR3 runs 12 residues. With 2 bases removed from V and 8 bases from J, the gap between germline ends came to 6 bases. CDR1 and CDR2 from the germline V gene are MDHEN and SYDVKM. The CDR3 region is CASSLNNGELFF. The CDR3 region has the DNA TGTGCCAGCAGTTTAAACAATGGGGAGCTGTTTTTT.

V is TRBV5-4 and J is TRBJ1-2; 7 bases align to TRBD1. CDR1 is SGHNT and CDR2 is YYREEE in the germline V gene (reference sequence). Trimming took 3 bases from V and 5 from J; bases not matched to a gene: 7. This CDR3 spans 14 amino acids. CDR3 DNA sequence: TGTGCCAGCAGCTCCACGGCAGGGGGATATGGCTACACCTTC. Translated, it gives CASSSTAGGYGYTF.

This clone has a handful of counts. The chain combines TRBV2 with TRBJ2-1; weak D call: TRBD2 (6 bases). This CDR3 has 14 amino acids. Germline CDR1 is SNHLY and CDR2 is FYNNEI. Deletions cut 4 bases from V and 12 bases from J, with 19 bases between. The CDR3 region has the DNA TGTGCCAGCAGTGTCGGCGGGACTTTTGATGGGCAGTTCTTC. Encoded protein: CASSVGGTFDGQFF.

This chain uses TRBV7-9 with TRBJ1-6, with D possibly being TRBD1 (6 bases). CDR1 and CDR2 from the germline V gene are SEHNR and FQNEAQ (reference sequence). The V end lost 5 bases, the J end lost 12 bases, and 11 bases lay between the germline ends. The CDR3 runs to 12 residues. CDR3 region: CASSTRQEPLHF. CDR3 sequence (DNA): TGTGCCAGCAGCACCCGACAGGAACCCCTCCACTTT.

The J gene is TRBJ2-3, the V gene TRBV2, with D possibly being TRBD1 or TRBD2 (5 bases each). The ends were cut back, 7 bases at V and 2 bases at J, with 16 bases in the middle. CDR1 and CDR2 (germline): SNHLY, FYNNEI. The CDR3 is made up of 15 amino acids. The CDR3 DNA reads TGTGCCAGCAAGAGAGGGGCAGAATTCACAGATACGCAGTATTTT. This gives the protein CASKRGAEFTDTQYF.

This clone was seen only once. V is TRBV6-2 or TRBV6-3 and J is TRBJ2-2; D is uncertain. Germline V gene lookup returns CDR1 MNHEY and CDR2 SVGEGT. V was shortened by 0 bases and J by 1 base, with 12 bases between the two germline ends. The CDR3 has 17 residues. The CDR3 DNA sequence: TGTGCCAGCAGTTACTCGACATCCGAAATGAACACCGGGGAGCTGTTTTTT. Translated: CASSYSTSEMNTGELFF.